Each of the 25 T cell receptor beta chains below was sequenced from the same sample in a study of T-cell memory formation after mild COVID-19. From the 5' RACE reads, TCRdb called clonotypes with MiXCR, one entry per CDR3 protein. The data contain 450,000 or so distinct CDR3 sequences, approximately 20% of them singletons. The sequencing sample was made of PBMCs or a T cell subset sorted from them (not recorded which). The receptors originated from an adult woman who had mild COVID-19 (a few samples of this study predate the infection). Cell type and time point are not known.

This chain joins TRBV4-1 and TRBJ1-5; D perhaps matches TRBD1 (5 bases). This CDR3 contains 15 residues. V was clipped by 4 bases and J by 4 bases, with 14 bases between them. Germline CDR1 MGHRA, CDR2 YSYEKL. This CDR3 is CASSPPAGSNQPQHF. Here the CDR3 DNA reads TGCGCCAGCAGCCCCCCGGCAGGGTCGAATCAGCCCCAGCATTTT.

This clonotype was seen more than once but under ten times. This sequence joins TRBV5-1 and TRBJ1-1; D unresolved. Germline V gene sequence: CDR1 SGHRS, CDR2 YFSETQ. Trimming left V 0 bases short and J 1 base short, with 13 bases between. CDR3 length: 16 residues. The CDR3 nucleotides read TGCGCCAGCAGCTTGGGACATGCGGAGGGGAACACTGAAGCTTTCTTT. Translation: CASSLGHAEGNTEAFF.

The chain has TRBV20-1 and TRBJ1-4; 8 positions agree with TRBD1. CDR3 size: 16 residues. CDR1 DFQATT and CDR2 SNEGSKA come from the germline V gene (reference sequence). After removal of 2 bases from V and 4 bases from J, the junction contained 9 bases not matched to a gene. CDR3 in amino acids: CSARPPTGEFNEKLFF. CDR3 DNA: TGCAGTGCTAGACCCCCGACAGGGGAATTTAATGAAAAACTGTTTTTT.

CDR3 nucleotides: TGTGCCTGGAGTTGGGACAGGGCATTGGCAGATACGCAGTATTTT. Translation: CAWSWDRALADTQYF. This chain uses TRBV30 with TRBJ2-3; 9 nucleotides align to TRBD1. The CDR3 consists of 15 residues. V was clipped by 2 bases and J by 4 bases; unmatched bases: 7. Germline CDR1 is GTSNPN and CDR2 is SVGIG (reference sequence).

In its sample, this clonotype was seen a few times. The rearrangement joins TRBV6-2 or TRBV6-3 to TRBJ2-3, with 9 bases aligning to TRBD2. J gave up 1 base and V 2 bases, and 13 bases lay outside the gene matches. This CDR3 has 19 amino acids. The germline V gene encodes CDR1 MNHEY and CDR2 SVGEGT. The CDR3 spells CASSYGPFYGGRGTDTQYF. For the CDR3, the DNA is TGTGCCAGCAGTTACGGCCCCTTCTACGGCGGGAGGGGCACAGATACGCAGTATTTT.

The chain links TRBV2 to TRBJ2-3; perhaps TRBD2 as D (5 bases). Germline V CDR1 and CDR2: SNHLY, FYNNEI. Trimming removed 4 bases at V and 10 bases at J, with 21 bases between. The CDR3 runs to 15 residues. The CDR3 nucleotides read TGTGCCAGCAGTGTGGGAGCCGGTACCTTCTCAGCGCAGTATTTT. Translated, it gives CASSVGAGTFSAQYF.

The chain couples TRBV20-1 to TRBJ2-7; possible D gene TRBD1, 7 bases. The CDR3 extends over 13 amino acids. CDR1 DFQATT and CDR2 SNEGSKA come from the germline V gene (reference sequence). V was trimmed by 1 base and J by 3 bases, leaving 10 bases between them. The DNA of the CDR3 is TGCAGTGCTAGAGCAGGGGGACTCTACGAGCAGTACTTC. Encoded protein: CSARAGGLYEQYF.

The chain links TRBV23-1 to TRBJ2-1; D may match TRBD1 or TRBD2 (5 bases each). TRBV23-1 is sorted into the ORF group, with uncertain function. The V end was cut by 4 bases, the J end by 4 bases, with 23 bases between. The CDR3 is made up of 18 amino acids. The DNA for the CDR3 is TGCGCCAGCAGTCGGGAGTCCTCCGGGACCGCTTCTTACAATGAGCAGTTCTTC. Protein product: CASSRESSGTASYNEQFF.

The V call is TRBV19, the J call TRBJ2-7; possible D gene TRBD1, 5 bases. The CDR3 sequence is 14 residues long. V shed 5 bases and J shed 4 bases, with 15 bases lying between them. The V gene's germline CDR1 is LNHDA and CDR2 SQIVND (reference sequence). CDR3 in amino acids: CASSRWLGPYEQYF. The DNA of the CDR3 is TGTGCCAGTAGTCGCTGGTTGGGGCCATACGAGCAGTACTTC.

The V call is TRBV24-1, the J call TRBJ1-1; possibly TRBD1 for D (5 bases). In germline, CDR1 is KGHDR, CDR2 SFDVKD. Trimming shortened V by 6 bases and J by 3 bases, and 10 bases separated the two germline ends. CDR3 size: 13 residues. CDR3 sequence: CATSKGRDTEAFF. CDR3 bases: TGTGCCACCAGTAAGGGGCGCGACACTGAAGCTTTCTTT.

This clonotype was seen only a few times. The chain uses TRBV18 and TRBJ1-3; TRBD1 matches 8 bases. CDR1 is KGHSH and CDR2 is LQKENI in the germline V gene. V trimming: 3 bases; J trimming: 0 bases; junction bases outside the gene matches: 13. The CDR3 consists of 19 residues. CDR3 sequence (DNA): TGTGCCAGCTCACCGGGTATCGGACAGGGCCTTGCCTCTGGAAACACCATATATTTT. It encodes CASSPGIGQGLASGNTIYF.

The chain is built from TRBV15 and TRBJ1-2, with TRBD1 matching 9 bases. The V gene end was trimmed by 1 base and the J gene end by 6 bases; junction bases not matched to a gene: 21. This CDR3 has 20 amino acids. The germline CDR1 and CDR2 sequences are LNHNV and YYDKDF (reference sequence). Here the CDR3 reads CATSRARGQGKTLFLNGYTF. CDR3 nucleotides: TGTGCCACCAGCAGAGCCAGGGGACAGGGAAAAACGCTTTTCCTCAATGGCTACACCTTC.

This clonotype was counted between two and nine times. The chain combines TRBV27 with TRBJ2-7; D is possibly TRBD2 (6 bases). The germline V gene has CDR1 MNHEY and CDR2 SMNVEV (reference sequence). This CDR3 contains 16 residues. V lost 2 bases to trimming and J lost 0 bases, with 14 bases between them. The CDR3 region has the DNA TGTGCCAGCAGTTTAGTCGGGCTAGCGAACTCCTACGAGCAGTACTTC. It translates to CASSLVGLANSYEQYF.

This clonotype was counted many times. In DNA, the CDR3 is TGCGCCAGCAGCCAAGATCTCGACAGGGAATACTACAATGAGCAGTTCTTC. Its protein product is CASSQDLDREYYNEQFF. This chain joins TRBV4-3 and TRBJ2-1; 7 bases are a match to TRBD1. V lost 0 bases, J lost 3 bases, and 8 bases stayed unmatched. Germline V CDR1 and CDR2: LGHNA, YSLEER. The CDR3 has 17 residues.

J is TRBJ1-2 and V is TRBV24-1, with 7 bases identical to TRBD1. The germline CDR1 and CDR2 sequences are KGHDR and SFDVKD. This CDR3 spans 12 amino acids. J was trimmed by 8 bases and V by 5 bases; bases with no gene match: 4. The chain's CDR3 is CATSVNRGGYTF. The CDR3 DNA reads as TGTGCCACCAGTGTAAACAGGGGAGGCTACACCTTC.

V and J are TRBV12-3 or TRBV12-4 and TRBJ2-1; 8 nucleotides align to TRBD2. CDR3 length equals 17 residues. Trimming removed 6 bases from V and 3 bases from J; junction bases left unmatched: 13. CDR3 in DNA: TGTGCCAGCAGCCTACCCGTAACTAGCGGCCGCTACAATGAGCAGTTCTTC. This codes for CASSLPVTSGRYNEQFF.

This clonotype was observed a few times. The chain uses TRBV29-1 and TRBJ2-2, with D possibly matching TRBD2 (6 bases). CDR3 length: 13 residues. The V end lost 5 bases, the J end lost 5 bases, and 12 bases lay between the germline ends. Germline CDR1 SQVTM, CDR2 ANQGSEA. This CDR3 is CSVRREKTGELFF. CDR3 DNA: TGCAGCGTTCGTCGGGAGAAGACCGGGGAGCTGTTTTTT.

This clonotype was observed a handful of times. This chain links TRBV14 with TRBJ2-7; the D gene is possibly TRBD2 (5 bases). The V gene's germline CDR1 is SGHDN and CDR2 FVKESK. Trimming took off 0 bases at V and 9 bases at J, with 15 bases between the two ends. The CDR3 loop spans 14 amino acids. The CDR3 protein is CASSQDPTRSTQYF. The CDR3 nucleotides read TGTGCCAGCAGCCAAGATCCCACTAGATCGACGCAGTACTTC.

This clonotype was counted between two and nine times. The chain joins TRBV6-5 to TRBJ1-2; a possible D gene is TRBD1 (5 bases). The V end lost 1 base, the J end lost 6 bases, and 18 bases lay between the germline ends. Per germline, CDR1 MNHEY and CDR2 SVGAGI. CDR3 size: 16 residues. Written as DNA, the CDR3 is TGTGCCAGCAGTTACTTCTCACGTGCAGGGTCCCATGGCTACACCTTC. This encodes CASSYFSRAGSHGYTF.

This clonotype was counted a few times. The CDR3 spells CASSQGAKRDTQYF. CDR3 in DNA: TGCGCCAGCAGCCAAGGGGCCAAGAGAGATACGCAGTATTTT. The V and J genes are TRBV4-3 and TRBJ2-3, with D unclear. CDR1 LGHNA and CDR2 YSLEER come from the germline V gene. The CDR3 totals 14 residues. With 1 base removed from V and 5 bases from J, the gap between germline ends came to 10 bases.

This clonotype was counted only a few times. The chain has TRBV11-3 and TRBJ2-2; the D is unclear. The ends were cut back, 4 bases at V and 4 bases at J, with 7 bases in the middle. The germline V gene encodes CDR1 SGHNT and CDR2 YENEEA. This CDR3 contains 13 residues. CDR3 DNA: TGTGCCAGCAGCTCAGCTTCCACCGGGGAGCTGTTTTTT. The encoded protein is CASSSASTGELFF.

This clonotype was seen a handful of times. The V and J genes are TRBV6-2 or TRBV6-3 and TRBJ1-2, with TRBD1 matching over 10 bases. The length of the CDR3 is 14 residues. Germline V CDR1 and CDR2: MNHEY, SVGEGT. The J segment lost 2 bases and the V segment lost 6 bases, leaving 3 bases of the junction unmatched. CDR3 amino acids: CASRWTGGNYGYTF. The CDR3 DNA follows: TGTGCCAGCAGATGGACAGGGGGAAACTATGGCTACACCTTC.

Only a few counts were recorded for this clonotype. V is TRBV12-3 or TRBV12-4 and J is TRBJ1-3, with unresolved D. Trimming stripped 7 bases from V and 0 bases from J, with 10 bases between. The CDR3 is 14 amino acids. The CDR3, as DNA: TGTGCCAGCACCGGGGATTACTCTGGAAACACCATATATTTT. Residues: CASTGDYSGNTIYF.

This clonotype was seen only a few times. CDR3 coding DNA: TGCGCCAGCAGCCAAGTCCGGGGGGCTACCTACGAGCAGTACTTC. Its translation: CASSQVRGATYEQYF. The rearrangement joins TRBV4-1 to TRBJ2-7; possible D gene TRBD2, 7 bases. In germline, CDR1 is MGHRA, CDR2 YSYEKL. CDR3 length: 15 amino acids. V lost 1 base to trimming and J lost 2 bases, with 12 bases between them.

This clonotype was counted many times. The chain joins TRBV6-5 to TRBJ1-2, with D possibly matching TRBD1 (6 bases). The V end was cut by 5 bases, the J end by 3 bases, with 10 bases between. CDR1 is MNHEY and CDR2 is SVGAGI in the germline V gene. The CDR3 extends over 13 amino acids. The DNA for the CDR3 is TGTGCCAGCAGTCTCGGACAGTACTATGGCTACACCTTC. Residues: CASSLGQYYGYTF.